This TCR beta chain was profiled in a study of T cells in women clearing cervical HPV infection. Comments on this clone: The CDR3 extends 3 residues past the end of the read, so its final part is completed from the germline J gene.

Germline V lookup: CDR1 MRHNA, CDR2 SNTAGT. The CDR3 loop spans 16 amino acids. J lost 3 bases, V lost 9 bases, and 8 bases had no gene match. Using immunoSEQ multiplex PCR, the repertoire was profiled, and TCRdb retains in-frame clones only, with some absent. This sample carries tens of thousands of clones, with under 40% going to the ten biggest clones. This clonotype was sampled from a woman aged 18 to 75 with a cervical HPV16 infection that either progressed to CIN3+ or cleared (not recorded which). The sample taken for sequencing was blood buffy coat. The chain has TRBV6-4 and TRBJ1-4; 12 bases are a match to TRBD1. CDR3 sequence reads: CARIPGQGAANEKLFF. The sequenced part of the CDR3 DNA is TGTGCCAGAATACCGGGACAGGGGGCCGCTAATGAAAAA.